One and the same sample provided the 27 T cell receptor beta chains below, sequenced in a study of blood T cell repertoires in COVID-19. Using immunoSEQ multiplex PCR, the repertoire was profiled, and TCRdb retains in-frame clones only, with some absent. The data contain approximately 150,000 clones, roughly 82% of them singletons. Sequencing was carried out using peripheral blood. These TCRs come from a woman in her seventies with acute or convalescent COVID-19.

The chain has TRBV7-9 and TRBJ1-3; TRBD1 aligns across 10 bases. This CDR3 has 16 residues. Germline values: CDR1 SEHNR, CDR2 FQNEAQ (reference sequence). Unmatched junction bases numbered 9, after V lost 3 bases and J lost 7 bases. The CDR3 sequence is CASSFPGQGLPNTIYF. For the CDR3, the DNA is TGTGCCAGCAGCTTCCCGGGACAGGGGTTACCGAACACCATATATTTT. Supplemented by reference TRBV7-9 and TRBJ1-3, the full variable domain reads DTGVSQNPRHKITKRGQNVTFRCDPISEHNRLYWYRQTLGQGPEFLTYFQNEAQLEKSRLLSDRFSAERPKGSFSTLEIQRTEQGDSAMYLCASSFPGQGLPNTIYFGEGSWLTVV.

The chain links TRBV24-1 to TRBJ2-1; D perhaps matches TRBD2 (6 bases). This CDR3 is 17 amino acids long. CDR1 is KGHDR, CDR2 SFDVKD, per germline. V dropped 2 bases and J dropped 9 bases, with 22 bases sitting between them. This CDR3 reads CATSDSYVAAMGGEQFF. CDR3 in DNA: TGTGCCACCAGTGATTCATACGTAGCGGCCATGGGCGGTGAGCAGTTCTTC.

The DNA of the CDR3 is TGTGCCAGCAGTGAATCGGCCAGGGCCAATCAGCCCCAGCATTTT. Protein: CASSESARANQPQHF. The J gene is TRBJ1-5, the V gene TRBV2; a possible D gene is TRBD1 (5 bases). Trimming took 2 bases from V and 3 from J, leaving 11 bases between them. Germline loops: CDR1 SNHLY, CDR2 FYNNEI. The CDR3 loop spans 15 amino acids.

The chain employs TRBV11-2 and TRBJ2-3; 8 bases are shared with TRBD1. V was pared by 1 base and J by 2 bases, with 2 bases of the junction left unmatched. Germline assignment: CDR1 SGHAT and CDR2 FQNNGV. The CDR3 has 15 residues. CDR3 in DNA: TGTGCCAGCAGCTTAGGACAGGGGTACACAGATACGCAGTATTTT. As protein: CASSLGQGYTDTQYF. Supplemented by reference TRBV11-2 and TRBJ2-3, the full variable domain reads EAGVAQSPRYKIIEKRQSVAFWCNPISGHATLYWYQQILGQGPKLLIQFQNNGVVDDSQLPKDRFSAERLKGVDSTLKIQPAKLEDSAVYLCASSLGQGYTDTQYFGPGTRLTVL.

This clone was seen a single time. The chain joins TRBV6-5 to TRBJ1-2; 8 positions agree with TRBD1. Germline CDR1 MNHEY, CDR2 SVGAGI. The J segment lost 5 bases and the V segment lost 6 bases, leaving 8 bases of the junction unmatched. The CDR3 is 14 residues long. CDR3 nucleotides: TGTGCCAGCAGGACTGAAACAGGGGGTTATGGCTACACCTTC. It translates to CASRTETGGYGYTF.

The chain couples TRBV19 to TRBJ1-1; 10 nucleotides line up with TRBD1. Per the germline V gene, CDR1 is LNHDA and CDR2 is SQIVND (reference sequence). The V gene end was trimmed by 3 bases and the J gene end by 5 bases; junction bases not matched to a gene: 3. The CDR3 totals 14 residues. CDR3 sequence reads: CASSMDRGWTEAFF. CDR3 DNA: TGTGCCAGTAGTATGGACAGGGGGTGGACTGAAGCTTTCTTT.

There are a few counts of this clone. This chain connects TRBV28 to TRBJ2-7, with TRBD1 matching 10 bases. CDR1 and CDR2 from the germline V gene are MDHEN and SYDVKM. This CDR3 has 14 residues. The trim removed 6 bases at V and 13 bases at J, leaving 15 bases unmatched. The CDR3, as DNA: TGTGCCAGCAGCTCCGGTCCGACAGGGGGCTCGGTTTACTTC. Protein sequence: CASSSGPTGGSVYF.

The CDR3 here is CAWSRLGTSGNTIYF. For the CDR3, the DNA is TGTGCCTGGTCTCGCCTCGGGACATCTGGAAACACCATATATTTT. The chain couples TRBV30 to TRBJ1-3, with D possibly being TRBD1 (6 bases). There are 15 residues in the CDR3. CDR1 is GTSNPN and CDR2 is SVGIG in the germline V gene (reference sequence). The V gene lost 5 bases and the J gene lost 1 base, with 15 bases spanning the gap.

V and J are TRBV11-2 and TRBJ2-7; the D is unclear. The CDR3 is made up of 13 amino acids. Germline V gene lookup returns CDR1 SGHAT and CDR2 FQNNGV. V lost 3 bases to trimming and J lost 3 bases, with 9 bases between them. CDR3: CASSFDNGYEQYF. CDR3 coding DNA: TGTGCCAGCAGCTTCGATAACGGCTACGAGCAGTACTTC.

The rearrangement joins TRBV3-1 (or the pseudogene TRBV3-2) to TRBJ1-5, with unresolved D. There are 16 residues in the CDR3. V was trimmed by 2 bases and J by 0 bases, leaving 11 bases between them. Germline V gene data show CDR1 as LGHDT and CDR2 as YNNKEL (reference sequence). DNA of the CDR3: TGTGCCAGCAGCCAAATCGCGTGCTATAGCAATCAGCCCCAGCATTTT. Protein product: CASSQIACYSNQPQHF.

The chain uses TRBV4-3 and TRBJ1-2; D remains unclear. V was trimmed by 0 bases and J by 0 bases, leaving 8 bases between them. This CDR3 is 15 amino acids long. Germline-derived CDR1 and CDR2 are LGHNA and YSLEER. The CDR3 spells CASSQDHITNYGYTF. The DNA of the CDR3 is TGCGCCAGCAGCCAAGATCACATAACTAACTATGGCTACACCTTC.

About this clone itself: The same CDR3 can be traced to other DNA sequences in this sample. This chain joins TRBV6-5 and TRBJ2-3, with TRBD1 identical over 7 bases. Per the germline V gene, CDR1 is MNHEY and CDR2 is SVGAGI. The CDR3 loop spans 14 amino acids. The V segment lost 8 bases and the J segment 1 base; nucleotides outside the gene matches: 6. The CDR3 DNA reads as TGTGCCAGCTTCCGGGACAGAGGCACAGATACGCAGTATTTT. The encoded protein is CASFRDRGTDTQYF.

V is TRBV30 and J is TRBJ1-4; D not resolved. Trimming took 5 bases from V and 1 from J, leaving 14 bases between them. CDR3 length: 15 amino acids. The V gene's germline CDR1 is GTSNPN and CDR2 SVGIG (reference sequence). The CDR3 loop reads CAWLLVGETNEKLFF. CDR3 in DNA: TGTGCCTGGCTCCTGGTCGGGGAAACTAATGAAAAACTGTTTTTT.

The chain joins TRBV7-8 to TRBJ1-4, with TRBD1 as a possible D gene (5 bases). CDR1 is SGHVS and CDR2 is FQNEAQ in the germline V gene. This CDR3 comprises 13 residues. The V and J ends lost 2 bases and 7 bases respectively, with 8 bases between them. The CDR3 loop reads CASSLSGGEKLFF. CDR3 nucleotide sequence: TGTGCCAGCAGCTTATCGGGGGGTGAAAAACTGTTTTTT.

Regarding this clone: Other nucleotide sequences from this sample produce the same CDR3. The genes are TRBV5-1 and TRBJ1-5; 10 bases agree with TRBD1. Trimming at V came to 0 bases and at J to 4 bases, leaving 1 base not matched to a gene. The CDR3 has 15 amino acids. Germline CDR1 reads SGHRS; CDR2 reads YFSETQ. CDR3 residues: CASSLGTGGNQPQHF. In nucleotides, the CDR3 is TGCGCCAGCAGCTTGGGGACAGGGGGAAATCAGCCCCAGCATTTT.

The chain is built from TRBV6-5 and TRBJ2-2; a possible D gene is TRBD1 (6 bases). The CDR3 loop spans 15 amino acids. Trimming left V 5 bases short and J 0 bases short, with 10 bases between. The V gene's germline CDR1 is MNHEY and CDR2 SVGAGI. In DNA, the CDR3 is TGTGCCAGCAGTCCTCGACAGGCGAACACCGGGGAGCTGTTTTTT. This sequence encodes CASSPRQANTGELFF.

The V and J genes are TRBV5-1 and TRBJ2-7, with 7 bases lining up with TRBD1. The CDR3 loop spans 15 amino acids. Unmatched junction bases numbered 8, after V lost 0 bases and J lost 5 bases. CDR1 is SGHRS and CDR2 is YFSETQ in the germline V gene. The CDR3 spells CASSLAVSGGDEQYF. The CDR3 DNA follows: TGCGCCAGCAGCTTGGCCGTGTCAGGGGGAGACGAGCAGTACTTC.

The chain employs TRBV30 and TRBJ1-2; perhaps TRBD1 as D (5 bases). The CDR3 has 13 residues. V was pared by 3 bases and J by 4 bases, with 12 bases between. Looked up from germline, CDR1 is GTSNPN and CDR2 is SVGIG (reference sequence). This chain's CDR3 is CAWRNIQGYGYTF. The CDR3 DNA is TGTGCCTGGAGGAATATCCAGGGCTATGGCTACACCTTC.

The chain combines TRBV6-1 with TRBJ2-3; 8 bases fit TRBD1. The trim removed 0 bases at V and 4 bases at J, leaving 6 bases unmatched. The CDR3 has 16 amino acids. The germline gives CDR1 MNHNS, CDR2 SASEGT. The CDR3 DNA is TGTGCCAGCAGTGAAGCCAGGGGGCGCGTAGCAGATACGCAGTATTTT. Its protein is CASSEARGRVADTQYF.

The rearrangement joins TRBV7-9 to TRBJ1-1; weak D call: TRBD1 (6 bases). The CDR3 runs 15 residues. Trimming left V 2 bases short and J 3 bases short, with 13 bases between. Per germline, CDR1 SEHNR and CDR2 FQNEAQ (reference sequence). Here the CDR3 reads CASSLYRDGDTEAFF. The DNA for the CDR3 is TGTGCCAGCAGCTTATACAGGGATGGTGACACTGAAGCTTTCTTT.

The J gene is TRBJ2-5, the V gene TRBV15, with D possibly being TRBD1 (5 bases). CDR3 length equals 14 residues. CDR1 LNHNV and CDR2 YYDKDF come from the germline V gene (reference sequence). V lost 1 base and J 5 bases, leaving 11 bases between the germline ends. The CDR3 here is CATSRGGSRETQYF. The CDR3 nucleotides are TGTGCCACCAGCAGAGGGGGCTCCCGGGAGACCCAGTACTTC.

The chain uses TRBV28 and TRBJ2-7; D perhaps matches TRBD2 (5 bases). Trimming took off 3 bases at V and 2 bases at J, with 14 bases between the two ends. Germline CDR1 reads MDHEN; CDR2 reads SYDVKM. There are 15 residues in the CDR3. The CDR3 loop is CASSFGLAGTYEQYF. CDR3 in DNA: TGTGCCAGCAGTTTTGGTCTAGCTGGAACCTACGAGCAGTACTTC.

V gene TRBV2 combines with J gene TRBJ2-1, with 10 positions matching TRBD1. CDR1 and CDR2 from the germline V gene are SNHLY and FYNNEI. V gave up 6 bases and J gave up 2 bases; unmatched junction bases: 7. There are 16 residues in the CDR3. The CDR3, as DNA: TGTGCCAGCAGCGACCAGACAGGGGGCGCCTACAATGAGCAGTTCTTC. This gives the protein CASSDQTGGAYNEQFF.

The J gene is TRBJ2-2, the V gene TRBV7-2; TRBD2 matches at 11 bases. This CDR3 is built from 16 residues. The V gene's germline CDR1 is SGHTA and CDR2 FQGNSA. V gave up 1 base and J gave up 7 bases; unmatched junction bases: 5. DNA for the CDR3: TGTGCCAGCAGCTTAGATAGCGGGGGGGCGCACGGGGAGCTGTTTTTT. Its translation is CASSLDSGGAHGELFF. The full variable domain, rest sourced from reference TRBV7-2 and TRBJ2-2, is GAGVSQSPSNKVTEKGKDVELRCDPISGHTALYWYRQSLGQGLEFLIYFQGNSAPDKSGLPSDRFSAERTGGSVSTLTIQRTQQEDSAVYLCASSLDSGGAHGELFFGEGSRLTVL.

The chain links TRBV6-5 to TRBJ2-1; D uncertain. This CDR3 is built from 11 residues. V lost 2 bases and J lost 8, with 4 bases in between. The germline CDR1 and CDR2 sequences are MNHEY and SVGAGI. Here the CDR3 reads CASSYLDEQFF. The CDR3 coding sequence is TGTGCCAGCAGTTACCTCGATGAGCAGTTCTTC.

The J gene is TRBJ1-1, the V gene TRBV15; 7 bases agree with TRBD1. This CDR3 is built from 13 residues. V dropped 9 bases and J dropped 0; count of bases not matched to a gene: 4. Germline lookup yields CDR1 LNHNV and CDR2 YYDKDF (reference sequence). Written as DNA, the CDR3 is TGTGCCACTCGACAGGGACTGAACACTGAAGCTTTCTTT. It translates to CATRQGLNTEAFF.

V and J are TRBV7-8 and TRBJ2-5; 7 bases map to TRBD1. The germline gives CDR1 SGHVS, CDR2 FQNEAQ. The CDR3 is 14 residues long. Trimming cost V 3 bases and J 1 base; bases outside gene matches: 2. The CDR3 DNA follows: TGTGCCAGCAGCTTCTACAGGGGCCAAGAGACCCAGTACTTC. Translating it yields CASSFYRGQETQYF.